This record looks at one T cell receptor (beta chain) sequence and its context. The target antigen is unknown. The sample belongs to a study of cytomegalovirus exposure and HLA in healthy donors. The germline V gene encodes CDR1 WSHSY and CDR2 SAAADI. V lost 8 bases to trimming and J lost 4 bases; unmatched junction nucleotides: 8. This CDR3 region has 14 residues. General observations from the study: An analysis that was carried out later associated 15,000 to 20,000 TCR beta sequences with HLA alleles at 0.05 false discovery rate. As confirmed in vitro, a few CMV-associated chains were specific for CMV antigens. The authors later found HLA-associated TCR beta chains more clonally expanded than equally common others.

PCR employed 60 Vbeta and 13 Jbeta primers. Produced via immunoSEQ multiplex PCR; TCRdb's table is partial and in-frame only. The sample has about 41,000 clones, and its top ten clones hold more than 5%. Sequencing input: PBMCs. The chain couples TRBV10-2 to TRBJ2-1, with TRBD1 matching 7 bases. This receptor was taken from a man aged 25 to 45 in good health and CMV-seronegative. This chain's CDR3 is CASEGDSRYNEQFF. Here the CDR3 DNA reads TGCGCCAGCGAGGGGGACAGCCGTTACAATGAGCAGTTCTTC.